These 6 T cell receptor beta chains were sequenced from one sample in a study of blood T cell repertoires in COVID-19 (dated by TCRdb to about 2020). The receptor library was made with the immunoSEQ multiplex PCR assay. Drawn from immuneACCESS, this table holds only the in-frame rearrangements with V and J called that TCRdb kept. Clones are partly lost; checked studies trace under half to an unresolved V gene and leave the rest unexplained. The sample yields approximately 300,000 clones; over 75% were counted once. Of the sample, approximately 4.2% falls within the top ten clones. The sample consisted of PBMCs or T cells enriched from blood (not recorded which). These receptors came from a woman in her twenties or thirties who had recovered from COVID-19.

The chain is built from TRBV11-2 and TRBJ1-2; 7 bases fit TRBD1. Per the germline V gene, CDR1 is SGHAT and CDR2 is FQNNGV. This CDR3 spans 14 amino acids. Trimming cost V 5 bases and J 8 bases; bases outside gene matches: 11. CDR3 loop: CASSPRTGARGYTF. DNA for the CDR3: TGTGCCAGCAGCCCCCGTACAGGGGCGAGAGGCTACACCTTC.

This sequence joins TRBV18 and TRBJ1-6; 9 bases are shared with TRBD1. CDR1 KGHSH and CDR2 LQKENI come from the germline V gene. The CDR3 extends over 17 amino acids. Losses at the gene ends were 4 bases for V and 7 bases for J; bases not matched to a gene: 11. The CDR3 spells CASSLSRDRVGNSPLHF. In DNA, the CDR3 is TGTGCCAGCTCACTGTCCCGGGACAGGGTCGGGAATTCACCCCTCCACTTT.

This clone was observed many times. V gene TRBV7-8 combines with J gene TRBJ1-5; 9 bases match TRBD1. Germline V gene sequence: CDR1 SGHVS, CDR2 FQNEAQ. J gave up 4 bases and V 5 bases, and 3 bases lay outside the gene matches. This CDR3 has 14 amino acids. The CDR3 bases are TGTGCCAGCAGCCCCGGACAGGGGAATCAGCCCCAGCATTTT. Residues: CASSPGQGNQPQHF. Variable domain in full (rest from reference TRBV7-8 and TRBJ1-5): GAGVSQSPRYKVAKRGQDVALRCDPISGHVSLFWYQQALGQGPEFLTYFQNEAQLDKSGLPSDRFFAERPEGSVSTLKIQRTQQEDSAVYLCASSPGQGNQPQHFGDGTRLSIL.

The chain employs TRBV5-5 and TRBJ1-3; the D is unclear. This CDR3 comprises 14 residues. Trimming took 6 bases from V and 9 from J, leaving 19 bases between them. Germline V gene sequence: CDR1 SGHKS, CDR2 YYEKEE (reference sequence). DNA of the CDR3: TGTGCCAGCATGCTATCCCAGGAGGCCTTCACCATATATTTT. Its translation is CASMLSQEAFTIYF.

The DNA for the CDR3 is TGTGCCAGTAGTCCACAACATAGCGGGAGCTACGAGCAGTACTTC. Protein product: CASSPQHSGSYEQYF. The V gene is TRBV19, the J gene TRBJ2-7; 9 nucleotides align to TRBD2. The trim removed 5 bases at V and 3 bases at J, leaving 8 bases unmatched. The CDR3 is made up of 15 amino acids. Germline V gene data show CDR1 as LNHDA and CDR2 as SQIVND (reference sequence).

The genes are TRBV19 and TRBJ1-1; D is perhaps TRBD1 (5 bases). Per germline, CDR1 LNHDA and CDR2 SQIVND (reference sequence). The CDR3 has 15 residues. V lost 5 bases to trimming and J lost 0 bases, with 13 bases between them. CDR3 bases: TGTGCCAGTAGTGGAGAAAGACAGTTGAACACTGAAGCTTTCTTT. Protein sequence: CASSGERQLNTEAFF.